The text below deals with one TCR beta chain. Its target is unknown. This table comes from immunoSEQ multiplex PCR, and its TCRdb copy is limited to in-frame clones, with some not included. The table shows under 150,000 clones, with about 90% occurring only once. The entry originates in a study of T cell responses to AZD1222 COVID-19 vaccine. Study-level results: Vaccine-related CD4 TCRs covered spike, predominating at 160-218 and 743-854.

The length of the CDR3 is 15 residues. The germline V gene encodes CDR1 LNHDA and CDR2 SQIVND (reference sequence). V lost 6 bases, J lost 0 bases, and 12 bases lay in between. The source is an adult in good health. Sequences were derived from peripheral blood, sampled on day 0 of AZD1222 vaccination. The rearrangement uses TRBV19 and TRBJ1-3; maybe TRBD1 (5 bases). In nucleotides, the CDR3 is TGTGCCAGTAGCCCCAGCGGGACCTCTGGAAACACCATATATTTT. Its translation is CASSPSGTSGNTIYF.